A selection of T cell receptor beta chains follows, all from one sample in a study of cytomegalovirus exposure and HLA in healthy donors. Method: immunoSEQ multiplex PCR; TCRdb's copy keeps in-frame clones and lacks some. The repertoire holds more than 140,000 clones, with roughly four fifths as singletons. Sequencing was performed on PBMCs. All receptors come from a female donor in good health and CMV-seronegative. CDR3s include the opening cysteine and the closing phenylalanine or tryptophan. The D gene is left open where the match is weak. Rows may omit the clone size; those that give it use once, few, many or a size class.

abundance,j_gene,d_gene,v_gene,CDR3aa,CDR3nt
NA,TRBJ2-1,TRBD2,TRBV18,CASSPNGRAPYNEQFF,TGTGCCAGCTCACCAAACGGGAGGGCCCCCTACAATGAGCAGTTCTTC
NA,TRBJ1-2,TRBD1,TRBV14,CASSQSTGGGPYGYTF,TGTGCCAGCAGCCAGTCTACAGGGGGCGGGCCCTATGGCTACACCTTC
few,TRBJ2-7,TRBD1,TRBV6-5,CASSSRRDRLSEQYF,TGTGCCAGCAGTTCCAGACGGGACAGGTTATCCGAGCAGTACTTC
NA,TRBJ2-7,NA,TRBV7-9,CATLNTNYEQYF,TGTGCCACCCTGAACACCAACTACGAGCAGTACTTC
NA,TRBJ2-7,NA,TRBV6-5,CASSYSYRDYEQYF,TGTGCCAGCAGTTACTCGTACAGGGACTACGAGCAGTACTTC
few,TRBJ1-2,NA,TRBV6-6,CASSPGDGYTF,TGTGCCAGCAGTCCAGGGGATGGCTACACCTTC
NA,TRBJ1-5,NA,TRBV7-9,CASSFYTALGNQPQHF,TGTGCCAGCAGCTTTTACACAGCCCTTGGCAATCAGCCCCAGCATTTT
few,TRBJ1-1,TRBD1,TRBV25-1,CASSPPGTGDGAFF,TGTGCCAGCAGTCCCCCCGGGACAGGGGATGGAGCTTTCTTT
NA,TRBJ2-5,TRBD2,TRBV25-1,CASSEFREGQETQYF,TGTGCCAGCAGTGAATTCAGGGAGGGCCAAGAGACCCAGTACTTC
NA,TRBJ1-2,TRBD1,TRBV11-3,CASSARDRVGYGYTF,TGTGCCAGCAGCGCGCGAGACAGGGTCGGCTATGGCTACACCTTC
NA,TRBJ2-5,NA,TRBV10-3,CAISDAGGGPRGETQYF,TGTGCCATCAGCGACGCTGGTGGTGGACCACGGGGAGAGACCCAGTACTTC
NA,TRBJ2-1,TRBD2,TRBV10-1,CASSESRAGAWNEQFF,TGCGCCAGCAGTGAGTCGAGAGCGGGAGCGTGGAATGAGCAGTTCTTC
NA,TRBJ2-3,TRBD2,TRBV9,CASSRGTSGTDTQYF,TGTGCCAGCAGCCGGGGGACTAGCGGCACAGATACGCAGTATTTT
NA,TRBJ1-4,NA,TRBV10-3,CAISSSTGKDEKLFF,TGTGCCATCAGTTCCAGCACAGGGAAAGATGAAAAACTGTTTTTT
NA,TRBJ2-5,TRBD1,TRBV5-6,CASSFPGQGAQETQYF,TGTGCCAGCAGCTTCCCCGGACAGGGGGCCCAAGAGACCCAGTACTTC
NA,TRBJ2-1,NA,TRBV4-1,CASSQTPPLVGEQFF,TGCGCCAGCAGCCAGACCCCTCCCCTAGTAGGTGAGCAGTTCTTC
NA,TRBJ1-1,NA,TRBV4-1,CASSQEQGRTEAFF,TGCGCCAGCAGCCAAGAACAGGGCCGAACTGAAGCTTTCTTT
NA,TRBJ2-3,TRBD1,TRBV5-1,CASSWGQGAVGPTQYF,TGCGCCAGCAGCTGGGGACAGGGGGCGGTTGGTCCAACGCAGTATTTT
NA,TRBJ1-1,NA,TRBV6-5,CASSHTRRSTEAFF,TGTGCCAGCAGCCATACACGAAGGAGCACTGAAGCTTTCTTT
NA,TRBJ2-1,NA,TRBV5-1,CASSISQGRGNNEQFF,TGCGCCAGCAGCATAAGTCAGGGAAGGGGCAACAATGAGCAGTTCTTC
NA,TRBJ2-7,TRBD2,TRBV25-1,CASSKLAAAGDEQYF,TGTGCCAGCAGTAAACTAGCGGCGGCAGGCGACGAGCAGTACTTC
NA,TRBJ2-7,NA,TRBV2,CASSEYSKFPQYF,TGTGCCAGCAGTGAGTACAGTAAGTTCCCGCAGTACTTC
NA,TRBJ2-2,NA,TRBV5-1,CASSLLNTGELFF,TGCGCCAGCAGCTTGCTAAACACCGGGGAGCTGTTTTTT
NA,TRBJ1-2,NA,TRBV7-2,CASRFGGSYGYTF,TGTGCCAGCAGATTCGGGGGATCCTATGGCTACACCTTC
NA,TRBJ2-7,TRBD2,TRBV6-6,CASRTSEYEQYF,TGTGCCAGCCGGACTAGCGAGTACGAGCAGTACTTC
few,TRBJ2-7,NA,TRBV11-2,CASSKLDWGSYEQYF,TGTGCCAGCAGCAAACTAGACTGGGGCTCCTACGAGCAGTACTTC
NA,TRBJ1-1,NA,TRBV11-2,CASSLITGTEAFF,TGTGCCAGCAGCTTAATCACGGGGACTGAAGCTTTCTTT
NA,TRBJ2-1,NA,TRBV6-1,CASSEEGQKYSEQFF,TGTGCCAGCAGTGAAGAAGGTCAGAAATACAGTGAGCAGTTCTTC
NA,TRBJ2-7,NA,TRBV28,CASSLISGGSPYEQYF,TGTGCCAGCAGTTTGATCTCAGGGGGGTCTCCCTACGAGCAGTACTTC
NA,TRBJ2-7,NA,TRBV14,CASSQVGRGGRRIGEQYF,TGTGCCAGCAGCCAAGTTGGAAGAGGGGGACGGCGGATCGGGGAGCAGTACTTC
few,TRBJ1-1,NA,TRBV6-5,CASSYTVMNTEAFF,TGTGCCAGCAGTTACACAGTAATGAACACTGAAGCTTTCTTT
few,TRBJ1-5,TRBD1,TRBV7-8,CASSLGTAINQPQHF,TGTGCCAGCAGCCTCGGGACAGCAATCAATCAGCCCCAGCATTTT
NA,TRBJ2-7,TRBD1,TRBV15,CATSRPGGTGVYEQYF,TGTGCCACCAGCAGACCTGGAGGGACAGGGGTCTACGAGCAGTACTTC
NA,TRBJ2-7,TRBD1,TRBV7-9,CASSFVPGQGSSYEQYF,TGTGCCAGCAGCTTCGTACCCGGACAGGGTAGTTCCTACGAGCAGTACTTC
NA,TRBJ1-5,TRBD1,TRBV19,CASTSYGQGIQNNQPQHF,TGTGCCAGTACTTCGTACGGACAGGGAATACAAAACAATCAGCCCCAGCATTTT
NA,TRBJ1-1,TRBD1,TRBV5-6,CASRETGIMNTEAFF,TGTGCCAGCAGGGAGACAGGGATTATGAACACTGAAGCTTTCTTT
NA,TRBJ2-1,TRBD2,TRBV7-9,CASTALWLAGDNEQFF,TGTGCCAGCACTGCACTGTGGCTAGCGGGAGATAATGAGCAGTTCTTC
NA,TRBJ1-6,NA,TRBV7-8,CASSAGGENSPLHF,TGTGCCAGCAGCGCTGGGGGGGAAAATTCACCCCTCCACTTT
NA,TRBJ1-1,TRBD1,TRBV25-1,CASKGSGQGGTEAFF,TGTGCCAGCAAGGGCTCGGGACAGGGAGGAACTGAAGCTTTCTTT
NA,TRBJ2-5,TRBD1,TRBV5-6,CASSTDRDSQETQYF,TGTGCCAGCAGTACAGACCGGGACAGCCAAGAGACCCAGTACTTC
NA,TRBJ1-2,NA,TRBV5-8,CASSFNILGAYGYTF,TGTGCCAGCAGCTTCAACATCCTGGGAGCCTATGGCTACACCTTC
few,TRBJ2-7,NA,TRBV6-1,CASSRPEREQYF,TGTGCCAGCAGCCGTCCCGAGCGTGAGCAGTACTTC
few,TRBJ2-1,NA,TRBV19,CASKESGCQPFF,TGTGCCAGTAAAGAGTCCGGGTGTCAGCCGTTCTTC
few,TRBJ1-3,NA,TRBV18,CASSLGQPSGNTIYF,TGTGCCAGCTCACTAGGACAGCCCTCTGGAAACACCATATATTTT
NA,TRBJ2-7,TRBD1,TRBV5-1,CASSEPTGAGYEQYF,TGCGCCAGCAGCGAGCCGACAGGGGCCGGGTACGAGCAGTACTTC
few,TRBJ1-1,TRBD1,TRBV19,CASGTGAPFGTEAFF,TGTGCCAGTGGGACAGGGGCCCCATTTGGCACTGAAGCTTTCTTT
NA,TRBJ2-1,TRBD2,TRBV28,CASSLTSGNEQFF,TGTGCCAGCAGTTTGACTAGCGGGAATGAGCAGTTCTTC
NA,TRBJ1-1,NA,TRBV14,CASSQVGLAGSLTEAFF,TGTGCCAGCAGCCAAGTTGGGCTCGCGGGGTCACTCACTGAAGCTTTCTTT
NA,TRBJ2-1,TRBD2,TRBV5-6,CASSLVGAGGDEQFF,TGTGCCAGCAGCTTGGTGGGGGCGGGGGGCGATGAGCAGTTCTTC
NA,TRBJ2-7,NA,TRBV2,CASSEGLAVNYEQYF,TGTGCCAGCAGTGAAGGGTTGGCAGTTAACTACGAGCAGTACTTC
once,TRBJ2-1,TRBD2,TRBV27,CASSSAGGRANEQFF,TGTGCCAGCAGTTCCGCGGGGGGCCGGGCCAATGAGCAGTTCTTC
NA,TRBJ1-1,NA,TRBV5-1,CASSSNRGGRLNTEAFF,TGCGCCAGCAGCTCGAATAGGGGAGGTCGGCTGAACACTGAAGCTTTCTTT
NA,TRBJ2-3,NA,TRBV7-9,CASSPGEYTDTQYF,TGTGCCAGCAGCCCGGGGGAGTACACAGATACGCAGTATTTT